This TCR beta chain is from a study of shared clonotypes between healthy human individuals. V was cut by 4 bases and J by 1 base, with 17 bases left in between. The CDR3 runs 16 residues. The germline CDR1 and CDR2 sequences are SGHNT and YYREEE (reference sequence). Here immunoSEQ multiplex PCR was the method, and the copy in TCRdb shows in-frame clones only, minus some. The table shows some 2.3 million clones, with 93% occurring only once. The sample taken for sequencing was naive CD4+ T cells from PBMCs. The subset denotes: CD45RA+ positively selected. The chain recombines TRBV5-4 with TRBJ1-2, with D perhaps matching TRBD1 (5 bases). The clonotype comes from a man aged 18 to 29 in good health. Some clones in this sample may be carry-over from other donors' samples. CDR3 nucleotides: TGTGCCAGCAGCAGAGGCGGGGGGATTGATAACTATGGCTACACCTTC. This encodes CASSRGGGIDNYGYTF.